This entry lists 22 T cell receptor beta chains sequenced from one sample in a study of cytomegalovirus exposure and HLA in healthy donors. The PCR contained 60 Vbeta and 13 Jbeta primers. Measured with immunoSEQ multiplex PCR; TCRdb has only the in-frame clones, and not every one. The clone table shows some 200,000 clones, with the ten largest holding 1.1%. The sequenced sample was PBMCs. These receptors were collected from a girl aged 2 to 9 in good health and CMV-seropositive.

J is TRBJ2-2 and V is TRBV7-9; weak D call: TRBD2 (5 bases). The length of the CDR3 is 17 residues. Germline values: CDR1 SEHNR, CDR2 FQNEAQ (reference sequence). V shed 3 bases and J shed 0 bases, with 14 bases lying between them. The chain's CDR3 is CASSFPGGTPNTGELFF. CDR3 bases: TGTGCCAGCAGCTTTCCCGGAGGCACCCCGAACACCGGGGAGCTGTTTTTT.

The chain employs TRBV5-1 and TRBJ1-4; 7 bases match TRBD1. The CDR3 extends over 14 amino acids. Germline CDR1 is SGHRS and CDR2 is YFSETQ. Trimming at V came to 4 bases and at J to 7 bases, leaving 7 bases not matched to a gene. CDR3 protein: CASSPGQPAEKLFF. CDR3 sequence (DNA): TGCGCCAGCAGCCCGGGACAGCCCGCTGAAAAACTGTTTTTT. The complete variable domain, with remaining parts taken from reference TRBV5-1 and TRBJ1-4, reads KAGVTQTPRYLIKTRGQQVTLSCSPISGHRSVSWYQQTPGQGLQFLFEYFSETQRNKGNFPGRFSGRQFSNSRSEMNVSTLELGDSALYLCASSPGQPAEKLFFGSGTQLSVL.

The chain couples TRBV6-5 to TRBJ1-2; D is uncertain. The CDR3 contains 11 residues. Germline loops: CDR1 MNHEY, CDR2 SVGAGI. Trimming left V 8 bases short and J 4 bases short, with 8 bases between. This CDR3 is CASGLPYGYTF. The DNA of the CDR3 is TGTGCCAGCGGACTCCCCTATGGCTACACCTTC.

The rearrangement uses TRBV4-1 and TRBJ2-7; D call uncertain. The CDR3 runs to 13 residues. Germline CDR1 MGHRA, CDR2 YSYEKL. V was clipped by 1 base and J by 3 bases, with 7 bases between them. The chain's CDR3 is CASSQGALYEQYF. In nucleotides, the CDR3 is TGCGCCAGCAGCCAAGGCGCCCTCTACGAGCAGTACTTC.

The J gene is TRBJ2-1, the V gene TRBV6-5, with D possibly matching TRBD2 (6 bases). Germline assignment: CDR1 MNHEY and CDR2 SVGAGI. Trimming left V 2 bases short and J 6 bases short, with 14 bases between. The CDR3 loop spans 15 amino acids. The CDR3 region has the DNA TGTGCCAGCAGTTACGGGAGGCAGAGGTCCAATGAGCAGTTCTTC. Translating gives CASSYGRQRSNEQFF.

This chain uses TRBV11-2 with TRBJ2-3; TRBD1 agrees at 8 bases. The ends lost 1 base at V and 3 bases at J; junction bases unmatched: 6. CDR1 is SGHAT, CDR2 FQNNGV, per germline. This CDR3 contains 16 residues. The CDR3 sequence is CASSLVGQGGTDTQYF. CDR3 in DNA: TGTGCCAGCAGCTTAGTAGGACAGGGAGGAACAGATACGCAGTATTTT.

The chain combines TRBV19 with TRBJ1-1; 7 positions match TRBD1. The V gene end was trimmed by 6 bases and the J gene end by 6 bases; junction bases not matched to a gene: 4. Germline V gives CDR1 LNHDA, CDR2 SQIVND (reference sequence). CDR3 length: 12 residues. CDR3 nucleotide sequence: TGTGCCAGTAGAACAGGGGAGGCTGAAGCTTTCTTT. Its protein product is CASRTGEAEAFF.

The CDR3 here is CASSSGGGSGTQYF. DNA for the CDR3: TGTGCCAGCAGCTCCGGCGGGGGGTCGGGTACGCAGTATTTT. V usage is TRBV11-2 and J usage is TRBJ2-3; 8 nucleotides line up with TRBD2. The CDR3 covers 14 residues. With 4 bases clipped from V and 8 bases from J, the junction kept 8 bases outside the gene matches. CDR1 is SGHAT and CDR2 is FQNNGV in the germline V gene.

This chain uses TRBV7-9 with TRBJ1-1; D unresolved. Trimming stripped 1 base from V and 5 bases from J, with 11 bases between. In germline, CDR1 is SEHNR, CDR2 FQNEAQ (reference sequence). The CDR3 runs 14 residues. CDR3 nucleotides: TGTGCCAGCAGCTTAGAGCCTGCTAGTACTGAAGCTTTCTTT. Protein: CASSLEPASTEAFF.

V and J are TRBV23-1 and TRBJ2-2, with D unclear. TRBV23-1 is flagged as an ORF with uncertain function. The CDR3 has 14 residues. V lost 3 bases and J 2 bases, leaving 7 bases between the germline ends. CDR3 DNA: TGCGCCAGCAGTCATACGGTCAACACCGGGGAGCTGTTTTTT. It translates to CASSHTVNTGELFF.

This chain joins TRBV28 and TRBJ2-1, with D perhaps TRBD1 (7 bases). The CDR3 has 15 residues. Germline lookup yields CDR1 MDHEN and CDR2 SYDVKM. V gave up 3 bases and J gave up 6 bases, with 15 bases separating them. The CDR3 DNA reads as TGTGCCAGCAGTTTTCCAAGACAGGGAGGCAATGAGCAGTTCTTC. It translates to CASSFPRQGGNEQFF.

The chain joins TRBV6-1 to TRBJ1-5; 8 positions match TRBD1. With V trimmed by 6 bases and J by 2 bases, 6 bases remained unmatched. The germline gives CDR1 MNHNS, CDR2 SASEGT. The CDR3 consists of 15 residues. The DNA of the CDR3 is TGTGCCAGCAGAGGGATGACAGGGGGCAATCAGCCCCAGCATTTT. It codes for CASRGMTGGNQPQHF.

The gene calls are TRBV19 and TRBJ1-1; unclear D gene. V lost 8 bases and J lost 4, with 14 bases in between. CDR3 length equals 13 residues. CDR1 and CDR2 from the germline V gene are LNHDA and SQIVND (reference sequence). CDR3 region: CASGVSVFTEAFF. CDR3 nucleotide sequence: TGTGCCAGTGGTGTGTCAGTGTTCACTGAAGCTTTCTTT.

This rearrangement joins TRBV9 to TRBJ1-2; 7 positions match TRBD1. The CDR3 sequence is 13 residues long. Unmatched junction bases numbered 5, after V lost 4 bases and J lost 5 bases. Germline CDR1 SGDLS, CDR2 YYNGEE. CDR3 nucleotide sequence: TGTGCCAGCAGCCTCGGGACAGCTTATGGCTACACCTTC. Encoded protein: CASSLGTAYGYTF.

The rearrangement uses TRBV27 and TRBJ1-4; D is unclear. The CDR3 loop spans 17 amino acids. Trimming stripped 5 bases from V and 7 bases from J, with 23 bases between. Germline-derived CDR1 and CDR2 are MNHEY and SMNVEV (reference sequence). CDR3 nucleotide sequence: TGTGCCAGCAGTCACCCGCCGGGAGGGCTGTCTGGTGAAAAACTGTTTTTT. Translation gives CASSHPPGGLSGEKLFF.

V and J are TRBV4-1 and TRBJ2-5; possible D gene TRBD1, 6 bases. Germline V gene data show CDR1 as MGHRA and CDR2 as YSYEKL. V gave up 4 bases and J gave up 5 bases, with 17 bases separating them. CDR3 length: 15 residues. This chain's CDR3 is CASSLHPQGFETQYF. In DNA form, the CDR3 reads TGCGCCAGCAGCCTCCACCCCCAGGGGTTCGAGACCCAGTACTTC.

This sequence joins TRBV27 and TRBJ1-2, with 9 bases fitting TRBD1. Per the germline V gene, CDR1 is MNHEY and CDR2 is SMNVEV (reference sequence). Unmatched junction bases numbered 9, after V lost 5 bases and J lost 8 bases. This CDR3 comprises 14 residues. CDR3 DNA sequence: TGTGCCAGCAGTGCTTTACAGGGGGCAAAGGGCTACACCTTC. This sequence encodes CASSALQGAKGYTF.

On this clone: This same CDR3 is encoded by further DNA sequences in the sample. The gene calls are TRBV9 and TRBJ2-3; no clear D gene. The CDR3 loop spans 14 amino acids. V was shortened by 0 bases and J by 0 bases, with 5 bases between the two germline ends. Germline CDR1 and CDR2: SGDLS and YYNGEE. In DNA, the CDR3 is TGTGCCAGCAGCGTAGCCGGGAGCACAGATACGCAGTATTTT. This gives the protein CASSVAGSTDTQYF.

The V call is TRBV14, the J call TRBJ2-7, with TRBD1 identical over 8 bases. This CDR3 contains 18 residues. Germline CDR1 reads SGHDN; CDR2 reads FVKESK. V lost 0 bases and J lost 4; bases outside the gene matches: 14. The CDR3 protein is CASSQDRGTGYKIYEQYF. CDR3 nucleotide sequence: TGTGCCAGCAGCCAAGATCGGGGGACAGGTTACAAAATTTACGAGCAGTACTTC.

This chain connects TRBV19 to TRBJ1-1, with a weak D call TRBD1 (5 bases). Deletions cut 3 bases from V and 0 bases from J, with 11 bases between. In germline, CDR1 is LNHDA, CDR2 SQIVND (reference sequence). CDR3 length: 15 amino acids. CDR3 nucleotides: TGTGCCAGTAGTATGCAGGGTTCGGTGAACACTGAAGCTTTCTTT. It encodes CASSMQGSVNTEAFF.

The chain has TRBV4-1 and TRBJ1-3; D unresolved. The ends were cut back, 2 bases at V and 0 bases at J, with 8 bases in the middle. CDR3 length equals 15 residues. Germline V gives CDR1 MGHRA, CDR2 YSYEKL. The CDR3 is CASSQSLFSGNTIYF. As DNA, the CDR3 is TGCGCCAGCAGCCAATCTCTATTCTCTGGAAACACCATATATTTT.

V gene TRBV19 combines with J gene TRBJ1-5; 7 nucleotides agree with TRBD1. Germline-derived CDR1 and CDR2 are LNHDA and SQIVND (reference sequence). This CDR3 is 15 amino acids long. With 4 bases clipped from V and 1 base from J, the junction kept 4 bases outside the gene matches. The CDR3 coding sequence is TGTGCCAGTAGTAGATCAGGGGGAAGCAATCAGCCCCAGCATTTT. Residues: CASSRSGGSNQPQHF.